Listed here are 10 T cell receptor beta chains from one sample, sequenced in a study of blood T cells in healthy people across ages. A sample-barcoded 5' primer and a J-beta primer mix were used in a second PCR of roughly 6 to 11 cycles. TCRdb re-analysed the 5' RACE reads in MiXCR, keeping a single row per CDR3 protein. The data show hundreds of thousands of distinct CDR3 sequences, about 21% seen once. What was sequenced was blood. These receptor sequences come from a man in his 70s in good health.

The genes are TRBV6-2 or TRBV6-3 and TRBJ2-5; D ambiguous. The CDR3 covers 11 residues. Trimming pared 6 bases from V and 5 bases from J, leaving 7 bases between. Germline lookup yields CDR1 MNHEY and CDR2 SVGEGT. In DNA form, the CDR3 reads TGTGCCAGCAGCGATGCGGAGACCCAGTACTTC. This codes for CASSDAETQYF.

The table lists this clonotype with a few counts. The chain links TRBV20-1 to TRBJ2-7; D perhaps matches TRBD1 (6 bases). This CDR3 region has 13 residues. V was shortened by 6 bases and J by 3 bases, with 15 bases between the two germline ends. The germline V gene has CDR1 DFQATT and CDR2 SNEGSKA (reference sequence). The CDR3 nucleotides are TGCAGTGCGAGCCCGGGACAAGTCTACGAGCAGTACTTC. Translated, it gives CSASPGQVYEQYF.

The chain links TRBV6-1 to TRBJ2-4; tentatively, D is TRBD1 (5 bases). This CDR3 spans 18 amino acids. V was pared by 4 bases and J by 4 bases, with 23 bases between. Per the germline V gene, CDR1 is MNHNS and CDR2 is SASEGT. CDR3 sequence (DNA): TGTGCCAGCAGTGGGTGGCAGGGTTTTACCTTGGGGAAAAACATTCAGTACTTC. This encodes CASSGWQGFTLGKNIQYF.

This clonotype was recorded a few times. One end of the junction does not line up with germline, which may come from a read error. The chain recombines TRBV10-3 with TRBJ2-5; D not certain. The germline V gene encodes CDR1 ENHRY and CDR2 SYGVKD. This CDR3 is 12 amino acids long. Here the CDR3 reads CAVSDGSLTQYF. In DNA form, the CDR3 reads TGTGCCGTCAGTGACGGCAGTCTAACCCAGTACTTC.

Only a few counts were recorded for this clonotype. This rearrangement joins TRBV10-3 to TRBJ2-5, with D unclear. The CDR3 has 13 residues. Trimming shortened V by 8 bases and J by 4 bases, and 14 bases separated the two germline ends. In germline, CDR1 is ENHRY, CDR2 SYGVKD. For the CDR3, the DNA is TGTGCCATCGGGCCGGGCGCCTCAGAGACCCAGTACTTC. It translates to CAIGPGASETQYF.

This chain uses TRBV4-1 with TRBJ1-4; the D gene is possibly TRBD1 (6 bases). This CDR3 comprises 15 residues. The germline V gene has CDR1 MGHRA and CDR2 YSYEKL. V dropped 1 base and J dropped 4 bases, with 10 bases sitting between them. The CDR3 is CASSQGAGDNEKLFF. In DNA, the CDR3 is TGCGCCAGCAGCCAAGGTGCAGGGGATAATGAAAAACTGTTTTTT.

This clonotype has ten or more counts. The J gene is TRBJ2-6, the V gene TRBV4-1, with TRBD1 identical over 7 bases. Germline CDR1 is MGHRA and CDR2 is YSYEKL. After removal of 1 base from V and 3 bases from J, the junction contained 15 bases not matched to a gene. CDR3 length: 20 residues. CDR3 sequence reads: CASSQADRPQREFGANVLTF. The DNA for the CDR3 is TGCGCCAGCAGCCAAGCGGACAGGCCCCAAAGAGAATTTGGGGCCAACGTCCTGACTTTC.

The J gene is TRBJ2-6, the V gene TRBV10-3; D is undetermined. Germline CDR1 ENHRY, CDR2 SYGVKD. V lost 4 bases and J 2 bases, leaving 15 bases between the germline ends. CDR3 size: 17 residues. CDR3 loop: CAISVPGHKPGANVLTF. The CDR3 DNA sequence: TGTGCCATCAGTGTCCCGGGCCACAAACCTGGGGCCAACGTCCTGACTTTC.

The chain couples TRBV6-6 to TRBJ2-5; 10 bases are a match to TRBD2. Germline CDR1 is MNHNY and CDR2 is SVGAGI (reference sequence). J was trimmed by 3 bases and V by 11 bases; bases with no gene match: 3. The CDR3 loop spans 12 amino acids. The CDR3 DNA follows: TGTGCCGCCGGACTAGCGGAAGAGACCCAGTACTTC. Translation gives CAAGLAEETQYF.

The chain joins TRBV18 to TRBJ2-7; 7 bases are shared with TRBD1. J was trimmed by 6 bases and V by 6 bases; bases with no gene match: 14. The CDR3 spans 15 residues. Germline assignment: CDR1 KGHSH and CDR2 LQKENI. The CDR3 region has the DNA TGTGCCAGCTCCCTTAAAGACAGGGTTTCGTCCGAGCAGTACTTC. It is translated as CASSLKDRVSSEQYF.